This T cell receptor beta chain was captured in a study of long-term antiretroviral therapy in people with HIV. Overall study: Initial samples were collected about a decade before the 2015 immediate-ART recommendation.

Survey-level resolution applied to immunoSEQ assay v3.0. Sequencing of each sample targeted about 40,000-50,000 T-cell genomes. Libraries were prepared by immunoSEQ multiplex PCR; TCRdb keeps only in-frame clonotypes and omits some of them. Of about 23,000 clones in the sample, almost 85% were seen once. Whole-study findings and limits: The ART regimens used between about 2004 and 2017 may be less effective than current ones.

Germline V gene data show CDR1 as SGHRS and CDR2 as YFSETQ. CDR3 length equals 14 residues. V was shortened by 4 bases and J by 0 bases, with 7 bases between the two germline ends. About this clone: The antigen remains undetermined.

Sequenced material: unsorted PBMCs, taken 0.3 years after starting antiretroviral therapy. This receptor was obtained from a man aged 45 to 65 with HIV. The V and J genes are TRBV5-1 and TRBJ2-2; D might be TRBD2 (5 bases). CDR3 loop: CASSLLANTGELFF. CDR3 DNA: TGCGCCAGCAGCCTACTAGCGAACACCGGGGAGCTGTTTTTT. Full variable domain (missing parts from reference TRBV5-1 and TRBJ2-2): KAGVTQTPRYLIKTRGQQVTLSCSPISGHRSVSWYQQTPGQGLQFLFEYFSETQRNKGNFPGRFSGRQFSNSRSEMNVSTLELGDSALYLCASSLLANTGELFFGEGSRLTVL.